Below are 23 T cell receptor beta chains sequenced from a single sample in a study of cytomegalovirus exposure and HLA in healthy donors. Vbeta (60) and Jbeta (13) primers were used in the PCR. The data were produced by immunoSEQ multiplex PCR, yet TCRdb's version contains in-frame clones alone and is incomplete. This sample has some 110,000 clones, with 74% found just once. The sequencing sample was made of PBMCs. The receptors stem from a woman aged 45-59 years in good health and CMV-seropositive.

V is TRBV5-1 and J is TRBJ2-2; D call uncertain. The CDR3 runs 15 residues. Germline V lookup: CDR1 SGHRS, CDR2 YFSETQ. Trimming stripped 3 bases from V and 0 bases from J, with 9 bases between. The CDR3 is CASSSRTTNTGELFF. CDR3 DNA sequence: TGCGCCAGCAGCTCCCGTACAACGAACACCGGGGAGCTGTTTTTT.

V and J are TRBV14 and TRBJ2-2; the D gene is possibly TRBD2 (7 bases). Trimming took off 0 bases at V and 6 bases at J, with 14 bases between the two ends. This CDR3 has 16 amino acids. The germline V gene encodes CDR1 SGHDN and CDR2 FVKESK. The CDR3 spells CASSQEGGARSGELFF. In DNA form, the CDR3 reads TGTGCCAGCAGCCAAGAAGGGGGGGCACGATCCGGGGAGCTGTTTTTT. Together with reference TRBV14 and TRBJ2-2, the CDR3 gives the full variable domain: EAGVTQFPSHSVIEKGQTVTLRCDPISGHDNLYWYRRVMGKEIKFLLHFVKESKQDESGMPNNRFLAERTGGTYSTLKVQPAELEDSGVYFCASSQEGGARSGELFFGEGSRLTVL.

This clone appeared a few times. Here the CDR3 reads CASSLILGSGAFF. In DNA, the CDR3 is TGTGCCAGCAGCTTAATTCTAGGGAGTGGCGCTTTCTTT. This chain links TRBV13 with TRBJ1-1; no definite D call. The CDR3 is made up of 13 amino acids. V dropped 2 bases and J dropped 11 bases, with 15 bases sitting between them. Germline CDR1 and CDR2: PRHDT and FYEKMQ (reference sequence). Using reference TRBV13 and TRBJ1-1 for the parts outside the CDR3, the full variable domain is AAGVIQSPRHLIKEKRETATLKCYPIPRHDTVYWYQQGPGQDPQFLISFYEKMQSDKGSIPDRFSAQQFSDYHSELNMSSLELGDSALYFCASSLILGSGAFFGQGTRLTVV.

The chain is built from TRBV5-4 and TRBJ2-3; 8 bases fit TRBD1. V was clipped by 5 bases and J by 1 base; unmatched bases: 6. This CDR3 is 15 amino acids long. The germline CDR1 and CDR2 sequences are SGHNT and YYREEE (reference sequence). The CDR3 DNA follows: TGTGCCAGCAGTCCCGACAGGGGCCGCACAGATACGCAGTATTTT. Translating it yields CASSPDRGRTDTQYF.

The CDR3 here is CASSLGGTQGNYGYTF. As DNA, the CDR3 is TGTGCCAGCAGCTTGGGGGGAACACAGGGGAACTATGGCTACACCTTC. The gene calls are TRBV5-6 and TRBJ1-2; 7 nucleotides line up with TRBD1. The CDR3 length is 16 residues. The germline CDR1 and CDR2 sequences are SGHDT and YYEEEE. V shed 0 bases and J 2 bases; nucleotides not matched to a gene: 7.

The chain has TRBV28 and TRBJ2-5, with TRBD1 matching over 7 bases. In germline, CDR1 is MDHEN, CDR2 SYDVKM. This CDR3 is 15 amino acids long. The junction had 6 bases not matched to a gene; V was cut back by 5 bases and J by 0 bases. The CDR3 here is CASSTGTANQETQYF. CDR3 bases: TGTGCCAGCAGTACGGGGACAGCCAACCAAGAGACCCAGTACTTC.

The CDR3 nucleotides are TGTGCCAGTAGGGCTACAGGGGACCAGCCCCAGCATTTT. Translating it yields CASRATGDQPQHF. The chain has TRBV19 and TRBJ1-5; 7 nucleotides align to TRBD1. The germline V gene encodes CDR1 LNHDA and CDR2 SQIVND (reference sequence). This CDR3 spans 13 amino acids. After removal of 6 bases from V and 7 bases from J, the junction contained 6 bases not matched to a gene.

There are a few counts of this clone. V usage is TRBV2 and J usage is TRBJ2-3, with D possibly matching TRBD1 (6 bases). The CDR3 runs 14 residues. The V and J ends lost 3 bases and 3 bases respectively, with 10 bases between them. CDR1 is SNHLY and CDR2 is FYNNEI in the germline V gene. The CDR3 DNA is TGTGCCAGCAGTGACTCCAGGGGAACAGATACGCAGTATTTT. It specifies CASSDSRGTDTQYF.

This chain uses TRBV18 with TRBJ1-5, with 10 bases fitting TRBD1. CDR3 length: 17 residues. Germline V gives CDR1 KGHSH, CDR2 LQKENI. V lost 2 bases to trimming and J lost 3 bases; unmatched junction nucleotides: 7. The CDR3, as DNA: TGTGCCAGCTCACCAACCGGGACAGGGGACGCCAATCAGCCCCAGCATTTT. It specifies CASSPTGTGDANQPQHF.

The rearrangement joins TRBV5-1 to TRBJ1-3; 7 positions match TRBD1. There are 16 residues in the CDR3. V dropped 2 bases and J dropped 2; count of bases not matched to a gene: 7. Germline V lookup: CDR1 SGHRS, CDR2 YFSETQ. The CDR3 region is CASSLGGNSPGNTIYF. The CDR3 DNA reads as TGCGCCAGCAGCTTAGGGGGCAACTCACCTGGAAACACCATATATTTT.

This clone was seen a few times. The chain couples TRBV7-2 to TRBJ1-4, with no clear D. The V and J ends lost 5 bases and 8 bases respectively, with 18 bases between them. Germline CDR1 reads SGHTA; CDR2 reads FQGNSA. The CDR3 extends over 15 amino acids. CDR3 DNA: TGTGCCAGCAGCGCCCGGGATCTGCTTGGGGAAAAACTGTTTTTT. Protein product: CASSARDLLGEKLFF. The whole variable domain, filled in from reference TRBV7-2 and TRBJ1-4, reads GAGVSQSPSNKVTEKGKDVELRCDPISGHTALYWYRQSLGQGLEFLIYFQGNSAPDKSGLPSDRFSAERTGGSVSTLTIQRTQQEDSAVYLCASSARDLLGEKLFFGSGTQLSVL.

This clone was found many times. The genes are TRBV18 and TRBJ1-6; 9 bases line up with TRBD1. V gave up 4 bases and J gave up 8 bases; unmatched junction bases: 6. This CDR3 comprises 15 residues. Germline lookup yields CDR1 KGHSH and CDR2 LQKENI. CDR3 protein: CASSLTDRGDSPLHF. The CDR3 DNA reads as TGTGCCAGCTCACTAACGGACAGGGGAGATTCACCCCTCCACTTT.

The genes are TRBV5-1 and TRBJ1-1, with D perhaps TRBD1 (5 bases). Looked up from germline, CDR1 is SGHRS and CDR2 is YFSETQ. Trimming shortened V by 4 bases and J by 1 base, and 11 bases separated the two germline ends. This CDR3 region has 14 residues. CDR3 sequence (DNA): TGCGCCAGCAGCAACGGACAACCGAACACTGAAGCTTTCTTT. Amino acid sequence: CASSNGQPNTEAFF.

This clone occurred once. The V and J genes are TRBV5-1 and TRBJ2-1, with D unclear. The CDR3 has 13 amino acids. Germline V gene data show CDR1 as SGHRS and CDR2 as YFSETQ. Trimming removed 4 bases at V and 8 bases at J, with 13 bases between. CDR3 amino acids: CASSPFPSHEQFF. The CDR3 nucleotides read TGCGCCAGCAGCCCCTTTCCTTCCCATGAGCAGTTCTTC.

This clone has more than one count but fewer than ten. The V and J genes are TRBV2 and TRBJ2-2; TRBD1 might be the D (6 bases). V lost 7 bases to trimming and J lost 6 bases, with 18 bases between them. The length of the CDR3 is 15 residues. Germline lookup yields CDR1 SNHLY and CDR2 FYNNEI. The CDR3 is CASISTGSGSGELFF. The CDR3 bases are TGTGCCAGCATTAGTACAGGGAGTGGTTCCGGGGAGCTGTTTTTT.

In regard to this clone: A much larger clone is a single base away; this may be a read error. The chain uses TRBV27 and TRBJ2-5; 9 bases map to TRBD2. The length of the CDR3 is 14 residues. Per germline, CDR1 MNHEY and CDR2 SMNVEV (reference sequence). Trimming removed 8 bases from V and 2 bases from J; junction bases left unmatched: 6. CDR3 DNA: TGTGCCAGCCAGGCTAGCGGGGCTCAAGAGACCCAGTACTTC. Its translation is CASQASGAQETQYF.

The rearrangement links TRBV10-3 to TRBJ2-7; 14 positions match TRBD2. Germline loops: CDR1 ENHRY, CDR2 SYGVKD. This CDR3 comprises 14 residues. V dropped 6 bases and J dropped 3; count of bases not matched to a gene: 1. CDR3 region: CAIRGTSGGYEQYF. Here the CDR3 DNA reads TGTGCCATCAGAGGGACTAGCGGGGGCTACGAGCAGTACTTC.

This clone is labeled medium-sized (0.01 to 0.1%). The chain recombines TRBV5-7 with TRBJ1-4, with TRBD1 identical over 10 bases. TRBV5-7 is given ORF status, its function remaining uncertain. The CDR3 sequence is 15 residues long. Trimming at V came to 0 bases and at J to 7 bases, leaving 3 bases not matched to a gene. CDR3 coding DNA: TGTGCCAGCAGCTTGGGACAGGGGGCGACTGAAAAACTGTTTTTT. Translation gives CASSLGQGATEKLFF.

The chain combines TRBV6-6 with TRBJ2-3, with D perhaps matching TRBD1 (5 bases). This CDR3 has 13 residues. Germline CDR1 and CDR2: MNHNY and SVGAGI (reference sequence). Trimming left V 3 bases short and J 4 bases short, with 8 bases between. CDR3 DNA sequence: TGTGCCAGCAGTTATACCAGGGCAGATACGCAGTATTTT. Protein: CASSYTRADTQYF.

The chain couples TRBV7-2 to TRBJ1-6; 8 bases align to TRBD1. This CDR3 is built from 17 residues. Germline V gene data show CDR1 as SGHTA and CDR2 as FQGNSA. V was pared by 4 bases and J by 7 bases, with 12 bases of the junction left unmatched. The CDR3 loop is CASSWRQGMGVNSPLHF. CDR3 DNA: TGTGCCAGCAGCTGGCGACAGGGGATGGGTGTGAATTCACCCCTCCACTTT.

This clone came up a few times. CDR3: CASSARQGNAEQYF. The CDR3 DNA is TGTGCCAGCAGTGCGAGACAGGGAAACGCCGAGCAGTACTTC. V and J are TRBV2 and TRBJ2-7; 7 nucleotides align to TRBD1. CDR1 is SNHLY, CDR2 FYNNEI, per germline. V lost 4 bases, J lost 6 bases, and 9 bases stayed unmatched. This CDR3 has 14 amino acids.

Here the CDR3 reads CASSLLGQGRETQYF. The CDR3 DNA reads as TGTGCCAGCAGCCTCCTCGGACAGGGGAGAGAGACCCAGTACTTC. The gene calls are TRBV6-1 and TRBJ2-5; 9 nucleotides align to TRBD1. V lost 6 bases, J lost 4 bases, and 9 bases stayed unmatched. Germline CDR1 reads MNHNS; CDR2 reads SASEGT. The CDR3 loop spans 15 amino acids.

V is TRBV5-4 and J is TRBJ2-3; 9 bases line up with TRBD1. CDR1 and CDR2 from the germline V gene are SGHNT and YYREEE (reference sequence). This CDR3 has 16 residues. V shed 0 bases, J shed 2 bases, and the junction held 4 bases outside the gene matches. The CDR3 protein is CASSLDRGRATDTQYF. The CDR3 DNA reads TGTGCCAGCAGCTTGGACAGGGGGCGCGCCACAGATACGCAGTATTTT. Combining the CDR3 with reference TRBV5-4 and TRBJ2-3 gives the whole variable domain ETGVTQSPTHLIKTRGQQVTLRCSSQSGHNTVSWYQQALGQGPQFIFQYYREEENGRGNFPPRFSGLQFPNYSSELNVNALELDDSALYLCASSLDRGRATDTQYFGPGTRLTVL.